The next 22 T cell receptor beta chains were all read from a single sample in a study of shared clonotypes between healthy human individuals. The data were produced by immunoSEQ multiplex PCR, yet TCRdb's version contains in-frame clones alone and is incomplete. The repertoire holds 650,000 to 700,000 clones, with roughly 87% as singletons. Sequenced material: memory CD8+ T cells from PBMCs. Sample subset: CD45RO+ cells pooled with CCR7-negative TemRA cells. All receptors come from a man aged 18-30 years in good health. Some clones in this sample may be carry-over from other donors' samples.

The chain uses TRBV27 and TRBJ2-1; 7 nucleotides align to TRBD2. Germline-derived CDR1 and CDR2 are MNHEY and SMNVEV (reference sequence). The ends lost 7 bases at V and 0 bases at J; junction bases unmatched: 6. This CDR3 has 15 residues. CDR3 in DNA: TGTGCCAGCAATGCGGGAGTGGGCTCCTACAATGAGCAGTTCTTC. As protein: CASNAGVGSYNEQFF.

The V gene is TRBV23-1, the J gene TRBJ1-1; no clear D. TRBV23-1 belongs to the ORF category, with a function that is uncertain. This CDR3 has 16 amino acids. Trimming removed 3 bases from V and 0 bases from J, with 14 bases in between. CDR3 residues: CASSQSRHAMNTEAFF. The CDR3 region has the DNA TGCGCCAGCAGTCAGTCCCGACATGCGATGAACACTGAAGCTTTCTTT.

The V and J genes are TRBV5-1 and TRBJ2-1, with D uncertain. The CDR3 sequence is 14 residues long. Trimming removed 0 bases at V and 4 bases at J, with 8 bases between. CDR1 is SGHRS, CDR2 YFSETQ, per germline. In nucleotides, the CDR3 is TGCGCCAGCAGCTTGGCTTTGGCTTACAATGAGCAGTTCTTC. The encoded protein is CASSLALAYNEQFF.

The J gene is TRBJ1-5, the V gene TRBV27, with D unclear. V was cut by 5 bases and J by 3 bases, with 11 bases left in between. CDR1 and CDR2 (germline): MNHEY, SMNVEV (reference sequence). The CDR3 is made up of 14 amino acids. The chain's CDR3 is CASSDHSDNQPQHF. The CDR3 DNA reads TGTGCCAGCAGTGATCACAGCGACAATCAGCCCCAGCATTTT.

This chain links TRBV28 with TRBJ2-7; D unclear. This CDR3 comprises 16 residues. V was pared by 6 bases and J by 6 bases, with 24 bases between. Germline CDR1 MDHEN, CDR2 SYDVKM. As DNA, the CDR3 is TGTGCCAGCAGCTCTGGACCGGGCTCTACAAGCCGCGAGCAGTACTTC. This translates into CASSSGPGSTSREQYF.

The chain links TRBV7-9 to TRBJ2-7; D unresolved. CDR3 length: 16 amino acids. The germline gives CDR1 SEHNR, CDR2 FQNEAQ (reference sequence). V shed 4 bases and J shed 0 bases, with 16 bases lying between them. The CDR3 here is CASSSSGLLYSYEQYF. The CDR3 nucleotides read TGTGCCAGCAGCTCTTCGGGCCTCCTGTACTCCTACGAGCAGTACTTC.

As for this clone: Other DNA sequences in this specimen translate into the identical CDR3. The rearrangement uses TRBV27 and TRBJ2-7; 11 bases match TRBD2. The J segment lost 2 bases and the V segment lost 5 bases, leaving 2 bases of the junction unmatched. This CDR3 has 14 amino acids. The germline CDR1 and CDR2 sequences are MNHEY and SMNVEV (reference sequence). This chain's CDR3 is CASSLLAGAYEQYF. The CDR3 nucleotides are TGTGCCAGCAGTCTACTAGCGGGGGCCTACGAGCAGTACTTC.

V is TRBV28 and J is TRBJ1-1, with D perhaps TRBD1 (5 bases). V lost 4 bases and J 4 bases, leaving 13 bases between the germline ends. The CDR3 contains 14 residues. Germline V gene lookup returns CDR1 MDHEN and CDR2 SYDVKM. This CDR3 is CASSWQWGGTEAFF. The CDR3 DNA follows: TGTGCCAGCAGTTGGCAATGGGGGGGCACTGAAGCTTTCTTT.

In the case of this clone: The sample carries other DNA sequences with the same CDR3. The chain combines TRBV9 with TRBJ2-2; D unclear. Trimming removed 2 bases from V and 6 bases from J, with 5 bases in between. From germline, CDR1 is SGDLS and CDR2 YYNGEE. The CDR3 runs 12 residues. The CDR3 loop reads CASSVSAGELFF. The CDR3 DNA is TGTGCCAGCAGCGTGAGTGCCGGGGAGCTGTTTTTT.

As to this clone: Other DNA sequences from this sample encode an identical CDR3 as well. V is TRBV27 and J is TRBJ2-2; 8 nucleotides agree with TRBD1. Losses at the gene ends were 2 bases for V and 4 bases for J; bases not matched to a gene: 3. CDR1 and CDR2 (germline): MNHEY, SMNVEV (reference sequence). The CDR3 is 15 amino acids. CDR3 bases: TGTGCCAGCAGTTTAGGGCAGGGGGCCACCGGGGAGCTGTTTTTT. It codes for CASSLGQGATGELFF.

The chain carries TRBV4-3 and TRBJ2-1; a possible D gene is TRBD2 (5 bases). The V end lost 2 bases, the J end lost 0 bases, and 14 bases lay between the germline ends. Per the germline V gene, CDR1 is LGHNA and CDR2 is YSLEER. CDR3 length equals 17 residues. The CDR3 nucleotides are TGCGCCAGCAGCCAATCGCTAGCCAAGAGCTCCTACAATGAGCAGTTCTTC. Residues: CASSQSLAKSSYNEQFF.

The V and J genes are TRBV19 and TRBJ2-5; the D is unclear. CDR1 is LNHDA, CDR2 SQIVND, per germline (reference sequence). Trimming pared 6 bases from V and 4 bases from J, leaving 12 bases between. The CDR3 runs 13 residues. In DNA, the CDR3 is TGTGCCAGTAGCCTAACTCCGGGAGAGACCCAGTACTTC. Amino acid sequence: CASSLTPGETQYF.

CDR3 residues: CASSSLRGYEQYF. Here the CDR3 DNA reads TGTGCCAGCAGCTCACTCCGGGGATACGAGCAGTACTTC. The rearrangement uses TRBV5-6 and TRBJ2-7; the D gene is possibly TRBD2 (5 bases). Trimming cost V 3 bases and J 4 bases, with 11 bases left between them. The germline CDR1 and CDR2 sequences are SGHDT and YYEEEE. This CDR3 comprises 13 residues.

For this clone: A read error is possible here, since a much larger clone lies one base away. This CDR3 is also generated by other DNA sequences in the sample. This sequence joins TRBV15 and TRBJ2-7; 14 bases map to TRBD2. The CDR3 sequence is 15 residues long. V gave up 3 bases and J gave up 4 bases; unmatched junction bases: 2. The V gene's germline CDR1 is LNHNV and CDR2 YYDKDF (reference sequence). This chain's CDR3 is CATSRGLAGAYEQYF. The CDR3 coding sequence is TGTGCCACCAGCAGGGGACTAGCGGGAGCTTACGAGCAGTACTTC. Looking up the rest from reference TRBV15 and TRBJ2-7 gives the full variable domain: DAMVIQNPRYQVTQFGKPVTLSCSQTLNHNVMYWYQQKSSQAPKLLFHYYDKDFNNEADTPDNFQSRRPNTSFCFLDIRSPGLGDTAMYLCATSRGLAGAYEQYFGPGTRLTVT.

Only a few counts were recorded for this clone. The chain couples TRBV29-1 to TRBJ1-2; no definite D call. The ends were cut back, 2 bases at V and 8 bases at J, with 3 bases in the middle. Looked up from germline, CDR1 is SQVTM and CDR2 is ANQGSEA. This CDR3 comprises 9 residues. The CDR3 is CSVEHGYTF. CDR3 DNA: TGCAGCGTTGAACACGGCTACACCTTC.

The genes are TRBV10-2 and TRBJ1-1; D gene unclear. This CDR3 contains 13 residues. CDR1 is WSHSY, CDR2 SAAADI, per germline. Trimming removed 2 bases at V and 1 base at J, with 5 bases between. CDR3 loop: CASSEAKNTEAFF. The DNA for the CDR3 is TGCGCCAGCAGTGAGGCGAAGAACACTGAAGCTTTCTTT.

As regards this clone: The identical CDR3 is also encoded by other nucleotide sequences in the sample. The chain uses TRBV9 and TRBJ2-3; D is unclear. Germline lookup yields CDR1 SGDLS and CDR2 YYNGEE. Trimming left V 3 bases short and J 0 bases short, with 5 bases between. The CDR3 length is 13 residues. The CDR3: CASSALSTDTQYF. For the CDR3, the DNA is TGTGCCAGCAGCGCCCTCAGCACAGATACGCAGTATTTT.

Here the CDR3 reads CASSPPRAAYEQYF. In DNA, the CDR3 is TGTGCCAGCAGCCCGCCCCGGGCAGCCTACGAGCAGTACTTC. The chain uses TRBV7-9 and TRBJ2-7; D uncertain. In germline, CDR1 is SEHNR, CDR2 FQNEAQ (reference sequence). This CDR3 is 14 amino acids long. V lost 5 bases to trimming and J lost 2 bases, with 13 bases between them. The full variable domain, its missing parts supplied by reference TRBV7-9 and TRBJ2-7, is DTGVSQNPRHKITKRGQNVTFRCDPISEHNRLYWYRQTLGQGPEFLTYFQNEAQLEKSRLLSDRFSAERPKGSFSTLEIQRTEQGDSAMYLCASSPPRAAYEQYFGPGTRLTVT.

The chain recombines TRBV2 with TRBJ2-2; no clear D. This CDR3 region has 12 residues. Germline CDR1 is SNHLY and CDR2 is FYNNEI. Trimming took off 3 bases at V and 7 bases at J, with 6 bases between the two ends. The CDR3 loop reads CASSDRRGELFF. CDR3 DNA: TGTGCCAGCAGTGACCGACGCGGGGAGCTGTTTTTT.

This clone was picked up one time. This sequence joins TRBV30 and TRBJ2-1, with 8 bases identical to TRBD1. The CDR3 sequence is 12 residues long. The ends lost 5 bases at V and 7 bases at J; junction bases unmatched: 4. Germline CDR1 is GTSNPN and CDR2 is SVGIG (reference sequence). CDR3 in amino acids: CAWGRGRNEQFF. The CDR3 DNA sequence: TGTGCCTGGGGCAGGGGGCGGAATGAGCAGTTCTTC.

The chain uses TRBV4-3 and TRBJ2-7; 9 bases are shared with TRBD2. The CDR3 is made up of 15 amino acids. The V segment lost 1 base and the J segment 5 bases; nucleotides outside the gene matches: 6. Germline V gives CDR1 LGHNA, CDR2 YSLEER. The CDR3 DNA reads TGCGCCAGCAGCCAAGGTAGCGGGAGAGGGAACGAGCAGTACTTC. Translated: CASSQGSGRGNEQYF.

The rearrangement joins TRBV6-5 to TRBJ2-7; D possibly matches TRBD1 or TRBD2 (6 bases each). Germline V gene lookup returns CDR1 MNHEY and CDR2 SVGAGI. The CDR3 is 16 amino acids. The V end lost 0 bases, the J end lost 2 bases, and 14 bases lay between the germline ends. The CDR3 nucleotides are TGTGCCAGCAGTTACTCGGGGGGCACTCAAACCTACGAGCAGTACTTC. Translation gives CASSYSGGTQTYEQYF.